This T cell receptor beta chain is from a study of blood T cell repertoires in COVID-19. About the research overall: COVID-19 samples collected from the United States, Italy and Spain covered acute and convalescent phases. PBMCs, B-cell-depleted T cells, or T cells provided the cDNA or gDNA that made up the material.

Data came from immunoSEQ multiplex PCR; TCRdb stores just in-frame clones and leaves some out. This table has about 280,000 clones, roughly 90% appearing once. The source of this sequence is a man between 18 and 35 years old with active or convalescent COVID-19. The sequenced sample was peripheral blood.

The DNA of the CDR3 is TGTGCCAGCCTTTCCGTTACTGAATTTATCATATCGGTGGGGCCTGGGTACAATGAGCAGTTCTTC. Its protein product is CASLSVTEFIISVGPGYNEQFF. J is TRBJ2-1 and V is TRBV6-8; TRBD1 is a possible D gene (5 bases). Trimming removed 8 bases from V and 4 bases from J, with 39 bases in between. The CDR3 contains 22 residues. Germline CDR1 and CDR2: MNHGY and SAAAGT.